The 21 T cell receptor beta chains reported below all come from one sample, sequenced in a study of patients and donors after allogeneic stem cell transplantation. TCRdb called the RT-PCR reads again in MiXCR, with one record for every CDR3 protein. The table records about 410,000 distinct CDR3 sequences, roughly 17% of them present only once. Source material: blood, either unsorted or a sorted T cell fraction (not recorded which). Receptors were obtained from a human donor who was either an allogeneic HSCT recipient or a stem cell or donor lymphocyte infusion donor (not recorded which). It is not recorded whose cells these are; they may come from a transplant donor.

This clonotype was counted many times. The rearrangement uses TRBV4-2 and TRBJ2-2; the match to TRBD2 covers 7 bases. V trimming: 6 bases; J trimming: 0 bases; junction bases outside the gene matches: 10. This CDR3 comprises 17 residues. Germline V gives CDR1 LGHNA, CDR2 YNFKEQ. The CDR3 spells CASRADSRGSNTGELFF. The CDR3 nucleotides are TGTGCCAGCAGAGCCGACTCGCGGGGGTCGAACACCGGGGAGCTGTTTTTT.

The genes are TRBV18 and TRBJ2-7, with 8 bases fitting TRBD1. Germline loops: CDR1 KGHSH, CDR2 LQKENI. The CDR3 is 16 amino acids. After removal of 2 bases from V and 2 bases from J, the junction contained 8 bases not matched to a gene. The CDR3 spells CASSPKKQGEPYEQYF. The DNA for the CDR3 is TGTGCCAGCTCACCAAAGAAACAGGGGGAACCCTACGAGCAGTACTTC. The variable domain in full, completed from reference TRBV18 and TRBJ2-7, reads NAGVMQNPRHLVRRRGQEARLRCSPMKGHSHVYWYRQLPEEGLKFMVYLQKENIIDESGMPKERFSAEFPKEGPSILRIQQVVRGDSAAYFCASSPKKQGEPYEQYFGPGTRLTVT.

The chain carries TRBV19 and TRBJ2-1, with D unclear. V shed 3 bases and J shed 8 bases, with 8 bases lying between them. Looked up from germline, CDR1 is LNHDA and CDR2 is SQIVND (reference sequence). The CDR3 totals 12 residues. CDR3 bases: TGTGCCAGTAGTATGGGCCAATATGAGCAGTTCTTC. Translating it yields CASSMGQYEQFF. Looking up the rest from reference TRBV19 and TRBJ2-1 gives the full variable domain: DGGITQSPKYLFRKEGQNVTLSCEQNLNHDAMYWYRQDPGQGLRLIYYSQIVNDFQKGDIAEGYSVSREKKESFPLTVTSAQKNPTAFYLCASSMGQYEQFFGPGTRLTVL.

The chain is built from TRBV7-3 and TRBJ2-1, with TRBD2 identical over 10 bases. This CDR3 is built from 16 residues. In germline, CDR1 is SGHTA, CDR2 FQGTGA. The junction had 13 bases not matched to a gene; V was cut back by 5 bases and J by 9 bases. CDR3 nucleotides: TGTGCCAGCAGCCCGCGGTCGACTAGCGGGTTAGGTGAGCAGTTCTTC. Translated: CASSPRSTSGLGEQFF.

This clonotype appeared many times. This chain links TRBV12-3 or TRBV12-4 with TRBJ2-1; weak D call: TRBD2 (6 bases). This CDR3 is 17 amino acids long. The ends were cut back, 6 bases at V and 4 bases at J, with 22 bases in the middle. CDR3 in DNA: TGTGCCAGCAGCCCTACATCGTTTAAGCGGGTTTACAATGAGCAGTTCTTC. Encoded protein: CASSPTSFKRVYNEQFF.

This clonotype was seen more than once but under ten times. J is TRBJ2-5 and V is TRBV24-1, with 7 bases lining up with TRBD2. V was clipped by 3 bases and J by 2 bases; unmatched bases: 5. This CDR3 is built from 15 residues. Germline assignment: CDR1 KGHDR and CDR2 SFDVKD. This CDR3 reads CATSDPGGLQETQYF. The CDR3 region has the DNA TGTGCCACCAGTGATCCGGGGGGTCTGCAAGAGACCCAGTACTTC.

This clonotype was counted ten times or more. The CDR3 spells CASSPGTAGSAGELFF. CDR3 sequence (DNA): TGTGCCAGCAGCCCGGGGACAGCGGGGTCGGCCGGGGAGCTGTTTTTT. J is TRBJ2-2 and V is TRBV3-1, with D perhaps TRBD1 or TRBD2 (7 bases each). Trimming removed 4 bases from V and 6 bases from J, with 18 bases in between. Germline-derived CDR1 and CDR2 are LGHDT and YNNKEL (reference sequence). CDR3 size: 16 residues.

This clonotype was seen at least ten times. The V gene is TRBV6-2 or TRBV6-3, the J gene TRBJ1-5, with 7 bases fitting TRBD1. The J segment lost 11 bases and the V segment lost 6 bases, leaving 10 bases of the junction unmatched. Germline lookup yields CDR1 MNHEY and CDR2 SVGEGT. There are 13 residues in the CDR3. The CDR3 region is CASRPGQWLTQHF. Here the CDR3 DNA reads TGTGCCAGCAGACCGGGACAGTGGCTTACCCAGCATTTT.

The V and J genes are TRBV10-3 and TRBJ1-2; a weak D match, TRBD1 (5 bases). The V gene lost 6 bases and the J gene lost 1 base, with 12 bases spanning the gap. In germline, CDR1 is ENHRY, CDR2 SYGVKD. The CDR3 consists of 14 residues. CDR3 sequence reads: CAIRRGYINYGYTF. CDR3 nucleotide sequence: TGTGCCATCAGGAGGGGCTACATTAACTATGGCTACACCTTC.

The sample holds a few counts of this clonotype. The J gene is TRBJ1-3, the V gene TRBV4-1; no definite D call. V gave up 2 bases and J gave up 0 bases, with 14 bases separating them. Germline CDR1 MGHRA, CDR2 YSYEKL. The CDR3 runs 17 residues. The CDR3 sequence: CASSQTMARSSGNTIYF. CDR3 DNA: TGCGCCAGCAGCCAAACCATGGCCAGGTCCTCTGGAAACACCATATATTTT.

V is TRBV30 and J is TRBJ2-1, with D unclear. CDR1 GTSNPN and CDR2 SVGIG come from the germline V gene (reference sequence). Trimming removed 3 bases at V and 0 bases at J, with 9 bases between. The CDR3 length is 14 residues. CDR3 protein: CAWRGRDSYNEQFF. CDR3 sequence (DNA): TGTGCCTGGAGGGGAAGGGACTCCTACAATGAGCAGTTCTTC.

This clonotype occurred many times. The chain carries TRBV12-3 or TRBV12-4 and TRBJ1-5; the D gene is possibly TRBD1 (6 bases). The CDR3 runs to 15 residues. Trimming removed 5 bases from V and 4 bases from J, with 15 bases in between. In DNA, the CDR3 is TGTGCCAGCAGTCCCCAGTGGACAGAAAATCAGCCCCAGCATTTT. This translates into CASSPQWTENQPQHF.

The table lists this clonotype with a few counts. The chain combines TRBV6-2 or TRBV6-3 with TRBJ2-7, with a possible D match to TRBD2 (6 bases). V lost 4 bases, J lost 5 bases, and 15 bases lay in between. This CDR3 spans 14 amino acids. Per germline, CDR1 MNHEY and CDR2 SVGEGT. CDR3 DNA: TGTGCCAGCAGTTCCCCCGGAGGGGTCCACGAGCAGTACTTC. This sequence encodes CASSSPGGVHEQYF.

This clonotype was counted at least ten times. J is TRBJ2-3 and V is TRBV7-3; 8 bases fit TRBD1. Germline V lookup: CDR1 SGHTA, CDR2 FQGTGA. J gave up 4 bases and V 2 bases, and 5 bases lay outside the gene matches. This CDR3 has 15 residues. In DNA, the CDR3 is TGTGCCAGCAGCTTAGGACAGGGATACCCAGATACGCAGTATTTT. This encodes CASSLGQGYPDTQYF.

There are a few counts of this clonotype. The rearrangement joins TRBV6-5 to TRBJ2-2, with D unresolved. Germline CDR1 and CDR2: MNHEY and SVGAGI. Trimming took off 8 bases at V and 2 bases at J, with 6 bases between the two ends. The CDR3 runs to 12 residues. In DNA form, the CDR3 reads TGTGCCAGCTTGAGAAACACCGGGGAGCTGTTTTTT. Protein product: CASLRNTGELFF.

The sample holds a few counts of this clonotype. The rearrangement uses TRBV11-2 and TRBJ1-2; D ambiguous. Trimming removed 5 bases from V and 6 bases from J, with 13 bases in between. The germline gives CDR1 SGHAT, CDR2 FQNNGV. CDR3 length: 13 amino acids. CDR3 loop: CASSPSKVDGYTF. CDR3 bases: TGTGCCAGCAGCCCTTCGAAAGTCGATGGCTACACCTTC.

The rearrangement links TRBV2 to TRBJ2-3, with 11 bases that match TRBD2. The CDR3 has 14 amino acids. V lost 10 bases and J lost 0; bases outside the gene matches: 3. Germline-derived CDR1 and CDR2 are SNHLY and FYNNEI. Here the CDR3 DNA reads TGTGCCACCAGGACTAGCGGGAGCACAGATACGCAGTATTTT. Translation: CATRTSGSTDTQYF.

This chain uses TRBV4-1 with TRBJ2-1, with 9 positions matching TRBD2. From germline, CDR1 is MGHRA and CDR2 YSYEKL. The V segment lost 1 base and the J segment 4 bases; nucleotides outside the gene matches: 2. There are 15 residues in the CDR3. CDR3 sequence: CASSQVSGSYNEQFF. The CDR3 DNA is TGCGCCAGCAGCCAAGTTAGCGGGAGTTACAATGAGCAGTTCTTC.

The chain recombines TRBV7-2 with TRBJ1-1; D is uncertain. The V gene's germline CDR1 is SGHTA and CDR2 FQGNSA. The V end lost 3 bases, the J end lost 0 bases, and 8 bases lay between the germline ends. The CDR3 is made up of 14 amino acids. CDR3 amino acids: CASSLRNMNTEAFF. The DNA for the CDR3 is TGTGCCAGCAGCTTGAGGAATATGAACACTGAAGCTTTCTTT.

This clonotype showed up just a few times. The genes are TRBV4-3 and TRBJ2-1; 9 positions match TRBD1. Unmatched junction bases numbered 14, after V lost 4 bases and J lost 7 bases. Germline loops: CDR1 LGHNA, CDR2 YSLEER. The CDR3 length is 17 residues. The CDR3 region is CASSPTGTGLVVNEQFF. The CDR3 coding sequence is TGCGCCAGCAGCCCTACCGGGACAGGGTTAGTAGTGAATGAGCAGTTCTTC.

This clonotype was picked up a small number of times. The chain employs TRBV5-5 and TRBJ1-5; D might be TRBD1 (6 bases). The CDR3 is made up of 17 amino acids. Germline V gene sequence: CDR1 SGHKS, CDR2 YYEKEE (reference sequence). Trimming removed 4 bases at V and 3 bases at J, with 20 bases between. Here the CDR3 DNA reads TGTGCCAGCAGCCCAACGTCCCGGGACATTCTCAATCAGCCCCAGCATTTT. Protein: CASSPTSRDILNQPQHF.